The 20 T cell receptor beta chains presented below share a single source sample, sequenced in a study of T cell responses to AZD1222 COVID-19 vaccine. Clones were sequenced by immunoSEQ multiplex PCR, and TCRdb holds only the in-frame ones, with some missing. The table lists under 150,000 clones, roughly 90% of them singletons. Sequences were derived from peripheral blood, sampled 28 days after the second AZD1222 dose. These receptors all stem from an adult who received the AZD1222 COVID-19 vaccine.

This sequence joins TRBV7-3 and TRBJ1-5, with D unresolved. The germline V gene has CDR1 SGHTA and CDR2 FQGTGA. The V and J ends lost 0 bases and 3 bases respectively, with 3 bases between them. This CDR3 is 13 amino acids long. DNA of the CDR3: TGTGCCAGCAGCTTAACGTCCAATCAGCCCCAGCATTTT. Encoded protein: CASSLTSNQPQHF.

Notes on this clone: This CDR3 is also generated by other DNA sequences in the sample. The chain couples TRBV30 to TRBJ2-3, with 8 bases fitting TRBD2. J gave up 4 bases and V 2 bases, and 2 bases lay outside the gene matches. CDR1 is GTSNPN, CDR2 SVGIG, per germline (reference sequence). The CDR3 is made up of 13 amino acids. The CDR3 here is CAWSPGGADTQYF. The CDR3 nucleotides are TGTGCCTGGAGTCCGGGGGGGGCAGATACGCAGTATTTT. The full variable domain, completed using reference TRBV30 and TRBJ2-3, is SQTIHQWPATLVQPVGSPLSLECTVEGTSNPNLYWYRQAAGRGLQLLFYSVGIGQISSEVPQNLSASRPQDRQFILSSKKLLLSDSGFYLCAWSPGGADTQYFGPGTRLTVL.

This CDR3 reads CASSQGRGQGTDTQYF. CDR3 sequence (DNA): TGTGCCAGCAGCCAGGGGAGGGGGCAGGGCACAGATACGCAGTATTTT. V and J are TRBV5-4 and TRBJ2-3, with D tentatively TRBD1 or TRBD2 (7 bases each). The CDR3 spans 16 residues. V gave up 4 bases and J gave up 1 base, with 16 bases separating them. The germline V gene encodes CDR1 SGHNT and CDR2 YYREEE (reference sequence). The full variable domain, with the rest looked up from reference TRBV5-4 and TRBJ2-3, is ETGVTQSPTHLIKTRGQQVTLRCSSQSGHNTVSWYQQALGQGPQFIFQYYREEENGRGNFPPRFSGLQFPNYSSELNVNALELDDSALYLCASSQGRGQGTDTQYFGPGTRLTVL.

The chain recombines TRBV11-2 with TRBJ1-4; D not resolved. The ends were cut back, 7 bases at V and 0 bases at J, with 12 bases in the middle. The CDR3 is made up of 15 amino acids. Germline V gene data show CDR1 as SGHAT and CDR2 as FQNNGV. In nucleotides, the CDR3 is TGTGCCAGCACCAAAGAGGGAACAACTAATGAAAAACTGTTTTTT. Translated, it gives CASTKEGTTNEKLFF.

The V and J genes are TRBV6-6 and TRBJ2-1; weak D call: TRBD2 (6 bases). CDR3 size: 15 residues. Germline V CDR1 and CDR2: MNHNY, SVGAGI (reference sequence). Trimming took off 6 bases at V and 0 bases at J, with 12 bases between the two ends. The CDR3 sequence is CASSQLASSYNEQFF. CDR3 in DNA: TGTGCCAGCAGCCAACTAGCTAGCTCCTACAATGAGCAGTTCTTC.

The J gene is TRBJ1-5, the V gene TRBV30; D is unresolved. CDR3 length: 13 amino acids. Germline V gives CDR1 GTSNPN, CDR2 SVGIG (reference sequence). Trimming pared 2 bases from V and 3 bases from J, leaving 8 bases between. The CDR3 loop reads CAWSPGHNQPQHF. CDR3 coding DNA: TGTGCCTGGAGTCCCGGGCACAATCAGCCCCAGCATTTT.

In its sample, this clone was seen a few times. The chain has TRBV2 and TRBJ1-5; perhaps TRBD1 as D (5 bases). The CDR3 runs 12 residues. V shed 4 bases and J shed 9 bases, with 10 bases lying between them. Germline CDR1 is SNHLY and CDR2 is FYNNEI. The chain's CDR3 is CASSGGTGPQHF. The CDR3, as DNA: TGTGCCAGCAGTGGGGGGACGGGGCCCCAGCATTTT.

The V and J genes are TRBV3-1 (or the pseudogene TRBV3-2) and TRBJ1-4; TRBD1 matches 11 bases. This CDR3 region has 15 residues. With 3 bases clipped from V and 7 bases from J, the junction kept 4 bases outside the gene matches. The germline V gene has CDR1 LGHDT and CDR2 YNNKEL (reference sequence). The CDR3 loop is CASSQGQGVGEKLFF. CDR3 bases: TGTGCCAGCAGCCAGGGACAGGGGGTAGGTGAAAAACTGTTTTTT.

The J gene is TRBJ1-1, the V gene TRBV7-2; unclear D gene. This CDR3 is built from 15 residues. V was clipped by 0 bases and J by 0 bases, with 8 bases between them. Germline V gives CDR1 SGHTA, CDR2 FQGNSA. CDR3 amino acids: CASSLASHLNTEAFF. The CDR3 DNA is TGTGCCAGCAGCTTAGCATCACATCTGAACACTGAAGCTTTCTTT.

The chain joins TRBV28 to TRBJ1-6, with no clear D. The germline V gene encodes CDR1 MDHEN and CDR2 SYDVKM. Between the trimmed V and J ends, which lost 5 bases and 10 bases, there was a span of 24 bases. The CDR3 runs to 17 residues. CDR3: CASSPEVGRDLLSPLHF. DNA for the CDR3: TGTGCCAGCAGTCCAGAGGTAGGGAGGGATTTGTTGTCACCCCTCCACTTT.

The V call is TRBV2, the J call TRBJ2-5; TRBD1 matches 11 bases. The germline gives CDR1 SNHLY, CDR2 FYNNEI. This CDR3 has 14 residues. J was trimmed by 5 bases and V by 6 bases; bases with no gene match: 5. This CDR3 reads CASRWTGGSETQYF. DNA of the CDR3: TGTGCCAGCAGATGGACAGGGGGCTCGGAGACCCAGTACTTC.

This rearrangement joins TRBV6-5 to TRBJ1-5; TRBD1 agrees at 10 bases. Germline V gene lookup returns CDR1 MNHEY and CDR2 SVGAGI. The CDR3 extends over 15 amino acids. V lost 5 bases, J lost 7 bases, and 8 bases stayed unmatched. CDR3: CASSNGQGGGQPQHF. CDR3 sequence (DNA): TGTGCCAGCAGTAATGGACAGGGGGGAGGGCAGCCCCAGCATTTT.

The gene calls are TRBV28 and TRBJ2-4; 7 bases align to TRBD2. The germline gives CDR1 MDHEN, CDR2 SYDVKM. V shed 4 bases and J 3 bases; nucleotides not matched to a gene: 6. The CDR3 has 15 residues. The CDR3 DNA follows: TGTGCCAGCAGTTGGGACTACGGAGGCAAAAACATTCAGTACTTC. This gives the protein CASSWDYGGKNIQYF.

The chain is built from TRBV6-5 and TRBJ1-1; D is undetermined. In germline, CDR1 is MNHEY, CDR2 SVGAGI. Trimming took off 0 bases at V and 0 bases at J, with 8 bases between the two ends. This CDR3 contains 15 residues. CDR3 nucleotide sequence: TGTGCCAGCAGTTACTCGAGGAACATGAACACTGAAGCTTTCTTT. This gives the protein CASSYSRNMNTEAFF.

The CDR3 sequence: CASSDGDSRNSPLHF. The CDR3 DNA reads as TGTGCCAGCAGTGATGGGGACAGCCGAAATTCACCCCTCCACTTT. The gene calls are TRBV6-1 and TRBJ1-6, with 7 positions matching TRBD1. Germline CDR1 is MNHNS and CDR2 is SASEGT. The CDR3 length is 15 residues. J was trimmed by 7 bases and V by 3 bases; bases with no gene match: 6.

This sequence joins TRBV6-2 or TRBV6-3 and TRBJ1-5, with D possibly being TRBD1 (5 bases). The germline V gene has CDR1 MNHEY and CDR2 SVGEGT. Trimming took off 7 bases at V and 2 bases at J, with 18 bases between the two ends. The CDR3 covers 16 residues. This CDR3 reads CASTPSKRGRNQPQHF. The CDR3 coding sequence is TGTGCCAGCACCCCTAGTAAGAGGGGCCGCAATCAGCCCCAGCATTTT.

The rearrangement joins TRBV7-8 to TRBJ2-3, with D perhaps matching TRBD2 (6 bases). V was trimmed by 4 bases and J by 1 base, leaving 12 bases between them. The CDR3 covers 15 residues. CDR1 is SGHVS, CDR2 FQNEAQ, per germline. This CDR3 is CASSSRRVGTDTQYF. CDR3 sequence (DNA): TGTGCCAGCAGCTCTCGGAGGGTCGGCACAGATACGCAGTATTTT.

The chain has TRBV24-1 and TRBJ1-2; D call uncertain. The V end was cut by 5 bases, the J end by 4 bases, with 7 bases between. Germline assignment: CDR1 KGHDR and CDR2 SFDVKD. The CDR3 sequence is 12 residues long. The CDR3: CATSGGGYGYTF. The CDR3 DNA sequence: TGTGCCACCAGTGGAGGAGGCTATGGCTACACCTTC.

A single count supports this clone. The CDR3 loop is CASTGANTGELFF. In nucleotides, the CDR3 is TGTGCCAGCACAGGGGCGAACACCGGGGAGCTGTTTTTT. The chain has TRBV7-6 and TRBJ2-2; D perhaps matches TRBD1 (6 bases). Germline CDR1 is SGHVS and CDR2 is FNYEAQ. V lost 7 bases and J lost 0, with 6 bases in between. The CDR3 is made up of 13 amino acids.

The V and J genes are TRBV27 and TRBJ2-7; no clear D. Germline V gene sequence: CDR1 MNHEY, CDR2 SMNVEV (reference sequence). The CDR3 covers 12 residues. The ends were cut back, 4 bases at V and 5 bases at J, with 9 bases in the middle. CDR3 sequence reads: CASSSRVNEQYF. The CDR3 region has the DNA TGTGCCAGCAGTTCAAGGGTAAACGAGCAGTACTTC.